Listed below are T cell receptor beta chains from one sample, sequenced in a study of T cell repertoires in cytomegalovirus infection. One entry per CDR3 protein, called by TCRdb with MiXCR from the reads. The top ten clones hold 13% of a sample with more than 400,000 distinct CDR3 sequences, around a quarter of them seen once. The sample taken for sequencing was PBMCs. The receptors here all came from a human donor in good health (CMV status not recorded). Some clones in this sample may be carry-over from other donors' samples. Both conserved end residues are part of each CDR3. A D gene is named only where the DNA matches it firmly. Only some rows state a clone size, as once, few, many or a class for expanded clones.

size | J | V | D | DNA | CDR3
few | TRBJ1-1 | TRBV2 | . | TGTGCCAGCAGTGAATCGCCCGAATTCACAGCTTTCTTT | CASSESPEFTAFF
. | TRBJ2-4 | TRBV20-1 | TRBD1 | TGCAGTGCTACCGGGGGACAGGGGGTTCTCGTGGCCAAAAACATTCAGTACTTC | CSATGGQGVLVAKNIQYF
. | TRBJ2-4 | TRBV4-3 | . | TGCGCCAGCAGCCAAGCCCCCGGGACCCCGGCCATTCAGTACTTC | CASSQAPGTPAIQYF
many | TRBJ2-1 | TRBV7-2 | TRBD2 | TGTGCCAGCAGCTCTAGCGGGACCCTCTACAATGAGCAGTTCTTC | CASSSSGTLYNEQFF
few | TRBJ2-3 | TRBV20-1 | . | TGCACAGACGACAGCACAGATACGCAGTATTTT | CTDDSTDTQYF
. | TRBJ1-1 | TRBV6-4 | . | TGTGCCAGCAGTGAGGGATACGGGGACACTGAAGCTTTCTTT | CASSEGYGDTEAFF
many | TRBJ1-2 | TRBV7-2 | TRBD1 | TGTGCCAGCACCAGGGGCAGGGGGCTTGGCTACACCTTC | CASTRGRGLGYTF
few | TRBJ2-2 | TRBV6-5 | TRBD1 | TGTGCCAGCAGTGAAACCCTCCCGGGACAGGGGATCGGGGAGCTGTTTTTT | CASSETLPGQGIGELFF
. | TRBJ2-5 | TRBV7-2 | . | TGTGCCAGCAGCTCCACAGGGGGGGCAGAGACCCAGTACTTC | CASSSTGGAETQYF
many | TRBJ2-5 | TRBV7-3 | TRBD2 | TGTGCCAGCAGCTTAGGACTAGCGGGAGAGGTAGAGACCCAGTACTTC | CASSLGLAGEVETQYF
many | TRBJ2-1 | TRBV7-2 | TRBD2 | TGTGCCAGCACCGGGACTAGCGGGAGGGCCCTCAATGAGCAGTTCTTC | CASTGTSGRALNEQFF
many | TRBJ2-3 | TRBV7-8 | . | TGTGCCAGCAGCTTAGCGGCGGCTAGCACAGATACGCAGTATTTT | CASSLAAASTDTQYF
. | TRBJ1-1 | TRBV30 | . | TGTGCCTGGAGTGTACGGGTGGGGGGCCGGACTGAAGCTTTCTTT | CAWSVRVGGRTEAFF
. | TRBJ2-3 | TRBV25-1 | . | TGTGCCAGCAGTGAACCCCCAGGGGGGGATTCTACCACAGATACGCAGTATTTT | CASSEPPGGDSTTDTQYF
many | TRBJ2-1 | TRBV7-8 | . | TGTGCCAGCAGCTTAAGGTTGGCGTTACACAATGAGCAGTTCTTC | CASSLRLALHNEQFF
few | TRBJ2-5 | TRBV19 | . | TGTGCCAGTGGGGAGGTCCCGGAGACCCAGTACTTC | CASGEVPETQYF
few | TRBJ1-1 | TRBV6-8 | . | TGTGCCAGCAGTTATCAGGGATTTACTGAAGCTTTCTTT | CASSYQGFTEAFF
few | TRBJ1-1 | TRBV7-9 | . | TGTGCCAGCAGCTCAGCGGACACTGAAGCTTTCTTT | CASSSADTEAFF
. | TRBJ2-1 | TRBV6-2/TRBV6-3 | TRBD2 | TGTGCCAGCAGAGAGCGGGAGGGGATAAATGAGCAGTTCTTC | CASREREGINEQFF
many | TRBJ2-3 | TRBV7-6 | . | TGTGCCAGCAGCCCCCGGGGCGGAGCTGGCACAGATACGCAGTATTTT | CASSPRGGAGTDTQYF
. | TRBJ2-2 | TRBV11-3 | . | TGTGCCAGCAGCGTACGCAGGGCCGGCGGGGAGCTGTTTTTT | CASSVRRAGGELFF
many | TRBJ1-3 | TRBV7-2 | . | TGTGCCAGCAGCCAGACCTTCGGAAACACCATATATTTT | CASSQTFGNTIYF
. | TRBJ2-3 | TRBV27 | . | TGTGCCAGCAGTTTACTATCTCCGGACGGCACAGATACGCAGTATTTT | CASSLLSPDGTDTQYF
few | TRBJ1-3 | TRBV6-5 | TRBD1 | TGTGCCAGCAGGGAAACAGGGGGAGACACCATATATTTT | CASRETGGDTIYF
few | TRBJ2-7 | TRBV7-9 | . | TGTGCCAGCGCTCGGGGAGGCGAGCAGTACTTC | CASARGGEQYF
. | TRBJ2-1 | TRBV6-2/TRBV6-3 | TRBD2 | TGTGCCAGCAGTCACCGGTTAGCGGGGGACCAGTATGGGCAGTTCTTC | CASSHRLAGDQYGQFF
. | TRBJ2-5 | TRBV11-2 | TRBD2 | TGTGCCAGCAGCCCTATAGGGACTAAGGAAGAGACCCAGTACTTC | CASSPIGTKEETQYF
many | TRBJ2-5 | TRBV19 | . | TGTGCCAGTAGGGTTCAAGGGATGGAGACCCAGTACTTC | CASRVQGMETQYF
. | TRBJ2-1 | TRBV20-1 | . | TGCAGTGCTAGAGTCACTCTGGACACACGGCAGTTCTTC | CSARVTLDTRQFF
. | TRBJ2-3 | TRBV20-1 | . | TGCAGTGCTAGAGGATGGCAGGACATCGTGCATTTT | CSARGWQDIVHF
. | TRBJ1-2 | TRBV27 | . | TGTGCCAGCAGTTTGGGGACCCAGGACTATGGCTACACCTTC | CASSLGTQDYGYTF
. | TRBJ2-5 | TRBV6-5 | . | TGTGCCAGCAGTTACCGTACGCGACAGGTCGAAGGGACCCAGTACTTC | CASSYRTRQVEGTQYF
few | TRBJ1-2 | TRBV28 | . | TGTGCCAGCAGTTTATTTCGAGGTCAGGGCTATGGCTACACCTTC | CASSLFRGQGYGYTF
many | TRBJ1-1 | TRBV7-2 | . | TGTGCCAGCAGCTTAATGGGCAGGGACACTGAAGCTTTCTTT | CASSLMGRDTEAFF
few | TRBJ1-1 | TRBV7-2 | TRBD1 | TGTGCCAGCAGCCCGGACAGGGGAGGAGCTTTCTTT | CASSPDRGGAFF
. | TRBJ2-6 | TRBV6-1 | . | TGTGCCAGCAGTGGCTACTCGGGCTCTGGGGCCAACGTCCTGACTTTC | CASSGYSGSGANVLTF
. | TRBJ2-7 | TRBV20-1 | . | TGCAGTGTTGGGCAGGTGGGGACCTACGAGCAGTACTTC | CSVGQVGTYEQYF
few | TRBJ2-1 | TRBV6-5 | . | TGTGCCAGCAGTTACTCGAGTCTTAGGGCGGGTGTCCGCAATGAGCAGTTCTTC | CASSYSSLRAGVRNEQFF
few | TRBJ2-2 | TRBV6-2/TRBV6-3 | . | TGTGCCGGCGGGAAAACGAACACCGGGGAGCTGTTTTTT | CAGGKTNTGELFF
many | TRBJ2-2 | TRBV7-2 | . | TGTGCCAGCAGCTCCTACAATGCGGGCACCGGGGAGCTGTTTTTT | CASSSYNAGTGELFF